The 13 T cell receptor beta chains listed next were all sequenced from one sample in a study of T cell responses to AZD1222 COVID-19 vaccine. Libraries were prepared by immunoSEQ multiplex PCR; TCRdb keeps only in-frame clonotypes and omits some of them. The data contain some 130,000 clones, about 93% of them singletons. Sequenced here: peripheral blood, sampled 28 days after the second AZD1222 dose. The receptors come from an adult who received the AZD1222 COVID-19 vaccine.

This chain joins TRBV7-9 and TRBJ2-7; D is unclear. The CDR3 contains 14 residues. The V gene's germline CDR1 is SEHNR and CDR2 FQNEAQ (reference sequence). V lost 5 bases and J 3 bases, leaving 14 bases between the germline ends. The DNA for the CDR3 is TGTGCCAGCAGCCCGCGACGGAGTAACTACGAGCAGTACTTC. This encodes CASSPRRSNYEQYF.

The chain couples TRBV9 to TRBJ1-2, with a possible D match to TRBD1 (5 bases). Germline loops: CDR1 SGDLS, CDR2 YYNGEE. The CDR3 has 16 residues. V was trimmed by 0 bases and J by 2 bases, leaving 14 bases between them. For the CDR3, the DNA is TGTGCCAGCAGCGTAGGTGGCGAGGGGAGGAACTATGGCTACACCTTC. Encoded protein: CASSVGGEGRNYGYTF.

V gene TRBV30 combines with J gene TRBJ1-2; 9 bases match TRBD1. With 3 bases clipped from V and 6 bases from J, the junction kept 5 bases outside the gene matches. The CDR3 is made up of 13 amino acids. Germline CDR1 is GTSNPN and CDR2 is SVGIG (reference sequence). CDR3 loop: CAWRVQGAHGYTF. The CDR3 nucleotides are TGTGCCTGGAGGGTACAGGGGGCTCATGGCTACACCTTC.

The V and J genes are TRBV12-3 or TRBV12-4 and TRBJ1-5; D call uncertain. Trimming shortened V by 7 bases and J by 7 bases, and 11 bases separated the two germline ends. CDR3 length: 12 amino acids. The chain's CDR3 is CASKDQDQPQHF. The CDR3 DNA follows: TGTGCCAGCAAAGACCAGGACCAGCCCCAGCATTTT.

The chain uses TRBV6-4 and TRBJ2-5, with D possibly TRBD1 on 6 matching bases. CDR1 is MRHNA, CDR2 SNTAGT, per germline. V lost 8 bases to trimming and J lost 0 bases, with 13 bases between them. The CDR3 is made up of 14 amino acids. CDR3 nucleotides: TGTGCCAGCGGCACCGGGACAAACCAAGAGACCCAGTACTTC. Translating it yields CASGTGTNQETQYF.

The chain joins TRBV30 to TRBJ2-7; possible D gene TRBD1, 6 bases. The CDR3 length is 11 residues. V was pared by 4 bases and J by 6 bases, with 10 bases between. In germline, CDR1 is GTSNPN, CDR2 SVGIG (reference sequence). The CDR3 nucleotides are TGTGCCTGGAACCAAGGGGGCGAGCAGTACTTC. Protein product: CAWNQGGEQYF.

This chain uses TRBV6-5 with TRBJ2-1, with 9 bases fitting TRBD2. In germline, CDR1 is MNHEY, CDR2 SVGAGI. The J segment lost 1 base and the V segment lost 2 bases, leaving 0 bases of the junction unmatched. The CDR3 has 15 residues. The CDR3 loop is CASSYSGGSYNEQFF. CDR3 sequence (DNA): TGTGCCAGCAGTTACAGCGGGGGGTCCTACAATGAGCAGTTCTTC.

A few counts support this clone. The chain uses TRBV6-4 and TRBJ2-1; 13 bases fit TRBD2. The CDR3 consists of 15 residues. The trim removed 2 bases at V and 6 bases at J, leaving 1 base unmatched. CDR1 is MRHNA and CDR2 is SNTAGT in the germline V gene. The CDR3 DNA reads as TGTGCCAGCAGTGACACTAGCGGGGGGGCCAATGAGCAGTTCTTC. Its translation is CASSDTSGGANEQFF.

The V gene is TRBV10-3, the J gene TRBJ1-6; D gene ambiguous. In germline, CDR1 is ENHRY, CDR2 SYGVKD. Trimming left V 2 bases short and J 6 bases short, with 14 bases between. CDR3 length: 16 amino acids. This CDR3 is CAISEEGWSANSPLHF. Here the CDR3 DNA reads TGTGCCATCAGTGAGGAGGGTTGGTCAGCTAATTCACCCCTCCACTTT.

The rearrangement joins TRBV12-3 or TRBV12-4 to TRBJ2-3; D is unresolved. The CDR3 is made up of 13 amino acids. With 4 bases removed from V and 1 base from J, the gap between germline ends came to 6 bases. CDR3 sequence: CASSSTRTDTQYF. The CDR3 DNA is TGTGCCAGCAGTTCCACTCGCACAGATACGCAGTATTTT.

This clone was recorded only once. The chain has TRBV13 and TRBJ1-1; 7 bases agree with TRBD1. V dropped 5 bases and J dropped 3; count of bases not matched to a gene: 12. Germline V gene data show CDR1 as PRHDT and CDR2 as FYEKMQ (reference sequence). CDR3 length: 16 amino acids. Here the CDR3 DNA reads TGTGCCAGCAGCGTGCCCGGGGACAGCCGATACACTGAAGCTTTCTTT. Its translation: CASSVPGDSRYTEAFF.

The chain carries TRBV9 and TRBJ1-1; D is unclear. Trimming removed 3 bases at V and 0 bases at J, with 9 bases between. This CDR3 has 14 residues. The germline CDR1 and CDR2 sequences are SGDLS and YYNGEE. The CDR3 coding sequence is TGTGCCAGCAGCGACCCAATTATGAACACTGAAGCTTTCTTT. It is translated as CASSDPIMNTEAFF.

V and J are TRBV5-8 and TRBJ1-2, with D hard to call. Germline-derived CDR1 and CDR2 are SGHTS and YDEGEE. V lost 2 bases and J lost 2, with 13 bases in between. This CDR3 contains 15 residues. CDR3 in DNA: TGTGCCAGCAGCTTTTCCGACGGATCGAACTATGGCTACACCTTC. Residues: CASSFSDGSNYGYTF.